This T cell receptor (beta chain) is drawn from a study of response to subunit inactivated influenza vaccine. V was trimmed by 6 bases and J by 5 bases, leaving 5 bases between them. The CDR3 loop spans 11 amino acids. This clonotype has ten or more counts. What it recognizes is unknown. General study points: Every seasonal influenza vaccination brings in few new T cells, the authors suggested.

Via MiXCR, TCRdb re-called the RT-PCR reads, giving one row per CDR3 protein. Of approximately 680,000 distinct CDR3 sequences listed, 15% to 19% are singletons. The chain recombines TRBV12-3 or TRBV12-4 with TRBJ2-1; D unresolved. The material was PBMCs from blood, obtained 12 days after vaccination. The sequence derives from a man aged 45-65 years who received an inactivated influenza vaccine. DNA for the CDR3: TGTGCCAGCAGCTTAAACAATGAGCAGTTCTTC. Its translation: CASSLNNEQFF.